This T cell receptor (beta chain) was identified in a study of T cells in women clearing cervical HPV infection. Only in-frame clones appear in the TCRdb table, and some are missing; sequencing was by immunoSEQ multiplex PCR. Reported are 25,000 to 35,000 clones; the ten largest clones contain under 20%. The CDR3 extends over 11 amino acids. Germline assignment: CDR1 SQVTM and CDR2 ANQGSEA. Each participant carried one incident cervical HPV16 infection only. Comment on this clone: The antigen is not known. With the read ending 3 residues before the CDR3 end, the germline J gene is used to fill in that end.

Study results and limitations: Repertoire richness, not evenness, was significantly elevated in CIN3+ cases versus controls.

Sequenced sample: blood buffy coat. The chain uses TRBV29-1 and TRBJ1-1; D is perhaps TRBD1 (5 bases). This sequence was found in a woman aged 18 to 69 with a cervical HPV16 infection that either progressed to CIN3+ or cleared (not recorded which). This chain's CDR3 is CSVGGDGQAFF. The CDR3 bases that were read are TGCAGCGTGGGGGGTGACGGCCAA. Looking up the rest from reference TRBV29-1 and TRBJ1-1 gives the full variable domain: SAVISQKPSRDICQRGTSLTIQCQVDSQVTMMFWYRQQPGQSLTLIATANQGSEATYESGFVIDKFPISRPNLTFSTLTVSNMSPEDSSIYLCSVGGDGQAFFGQGTRLTVV.